This T cell receptor beta chain comes out of a study of OX40 agonist ivuxolimab in advanced cancers. Turning to the study itself: Prior checkpoint blockade (anti-PD-1, anti-PD-L1 or anti-CTLA-4) was permitted; over 30% had it.

A few counts support this clone. The table came from immunoSEQ multiplex PCR; TCRdb's copy has only in-frame clones and leaves some out. Among around 54,000 clones listed, approximately 90% were seen once. J gave up 4 bases and V 6 bases, and 8 bases lay outside the gene matches. Germline CDR1 is MNHNY and CDR2 is SVGAGI (reference sequence). The CDR3 contains 14 residues. V usage is TRBV6-6 and J usage is TRBJ1-1, with 7 positions matching TRBD1. The sequence was collected from an adult with an advanced solid tumor such as melanoma, head and neck, liver or kidney cancer. The specimen was CD4+ or CD8+ T cells sorted from blood, collected in a trial of the OX40 agonist ivuxolimab. The CDR3 protein is CASRTGTDFTEAFF. The CDR3, as DNA: TGTGCCAGCAGAACCGGGACAGACTTCACTGAAGCTTTCTTT.